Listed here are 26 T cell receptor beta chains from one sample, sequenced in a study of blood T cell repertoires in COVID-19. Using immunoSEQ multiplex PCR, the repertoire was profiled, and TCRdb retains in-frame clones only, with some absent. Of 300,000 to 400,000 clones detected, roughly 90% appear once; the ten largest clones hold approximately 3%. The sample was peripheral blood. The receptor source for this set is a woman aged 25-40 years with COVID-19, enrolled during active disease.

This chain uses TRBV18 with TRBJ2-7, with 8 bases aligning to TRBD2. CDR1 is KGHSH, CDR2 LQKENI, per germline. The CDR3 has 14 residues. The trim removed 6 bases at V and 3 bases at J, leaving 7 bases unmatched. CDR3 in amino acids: CASSTTGTSYEQYV. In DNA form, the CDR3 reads TGTGCCAGCTCGACGACCGGGACTAGCTACGAGCAGTACGTC.

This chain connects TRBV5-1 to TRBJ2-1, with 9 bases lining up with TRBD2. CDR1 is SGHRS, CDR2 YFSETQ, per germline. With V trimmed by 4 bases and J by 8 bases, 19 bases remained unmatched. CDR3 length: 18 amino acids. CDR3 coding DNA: TGCGCCAGCAGCGGATTAAGCGGGGGGACGATCCCTGGCGATGAGCAGTTCTTC. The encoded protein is CASSGLSGGTIPGDEQFF.

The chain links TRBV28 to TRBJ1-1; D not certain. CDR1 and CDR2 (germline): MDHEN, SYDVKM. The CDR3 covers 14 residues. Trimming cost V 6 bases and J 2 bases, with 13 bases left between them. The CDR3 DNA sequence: TGTGCCAGCAGCCTGCTGTCGGGAAACACTGAAGCTTTCTTT. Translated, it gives CASSLLSGNTEAFF.

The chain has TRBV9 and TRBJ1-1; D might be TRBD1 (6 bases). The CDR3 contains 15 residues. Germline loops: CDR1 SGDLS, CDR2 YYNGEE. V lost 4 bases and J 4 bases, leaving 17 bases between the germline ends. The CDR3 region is CASSPSGGGGTEAFF. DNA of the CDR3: TGTGCCAGCAGCCCCAGTGGGGGCGGGGGCACTGAAGCTTTCTTT.

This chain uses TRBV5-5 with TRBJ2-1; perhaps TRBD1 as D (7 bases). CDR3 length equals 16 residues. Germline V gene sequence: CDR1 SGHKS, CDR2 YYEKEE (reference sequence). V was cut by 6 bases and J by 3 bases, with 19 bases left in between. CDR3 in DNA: TGTGCCAGCACCAAAGGGGCAGGGGGGTTCTACAATGAGCAGTTCTTC. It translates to CASTKGAGGFYNEQFF.

Here the CDR3 reads CASSKGPSDTEAFF. CDR3 coding DNA: TGTGCCAGTAGTAAGGGGCCGTCGGACACTGAAGCTTTCTTT. V is TRBV19 and J is TRBJ1-1; D might be TRBD1 (5 bases). Trimming pared 4 bases from V and 3 bases from J, leaving 12 bases between. The length of the CDR3 is 14 residues. Germline V CDR1 and CDR2: LNHDA, SQIVND (reference sequence).

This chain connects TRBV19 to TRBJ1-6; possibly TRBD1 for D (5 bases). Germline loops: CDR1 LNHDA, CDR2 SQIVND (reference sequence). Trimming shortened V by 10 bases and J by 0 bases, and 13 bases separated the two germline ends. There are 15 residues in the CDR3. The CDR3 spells CATSGARSYNSPLHF. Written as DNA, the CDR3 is TGTGCCACCAGCGGGGCCCGCTCCTATAATTCACCCCTCCACTTT.

In nucleotides, the CDR3 is TGTGCCAGCAGTTTCGGGACTAGCAACGATGAGCAGTTCTTC. Residues: CASSFGTSNDEQFF. J is TRBJ2-1 and V is TRBV28, with 9 bases identical to TRBD2. Trimming at V came to 3 bases and at J to 8 bases, leaving 5 bases not matched to a gene. Germline loops: CDR1 MDHEN, CDR2 SYDVKM. This CDR3 has 14 residues.

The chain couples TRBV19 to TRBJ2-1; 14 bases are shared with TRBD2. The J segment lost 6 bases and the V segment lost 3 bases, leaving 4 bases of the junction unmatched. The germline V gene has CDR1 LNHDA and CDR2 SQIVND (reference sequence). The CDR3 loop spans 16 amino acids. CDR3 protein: CASSMGTSGRTNEQFF. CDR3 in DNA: TGTGCCAGTAGTATGGGGACTAGCGGGAGAACCAATGAGCAGTTCTTC.

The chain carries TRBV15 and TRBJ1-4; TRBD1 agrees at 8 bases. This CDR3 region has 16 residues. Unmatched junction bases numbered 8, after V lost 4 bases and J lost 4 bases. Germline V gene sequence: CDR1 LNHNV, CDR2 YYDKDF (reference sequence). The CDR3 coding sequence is TGTGCCACCAGCACTCAGACAGGGGCGGATAATGAAAAACTGTTTTTT. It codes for CATSTQTGADNEKLFF.

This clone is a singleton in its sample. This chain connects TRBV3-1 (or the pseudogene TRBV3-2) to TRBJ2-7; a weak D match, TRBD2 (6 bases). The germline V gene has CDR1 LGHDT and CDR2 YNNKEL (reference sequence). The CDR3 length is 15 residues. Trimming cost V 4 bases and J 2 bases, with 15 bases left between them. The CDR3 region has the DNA TGTGCCAGCAGCCCCCAGCCCGGGGGTGCCTACGAGCAGTACTTC. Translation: CASSPQPGGAYEQYF.

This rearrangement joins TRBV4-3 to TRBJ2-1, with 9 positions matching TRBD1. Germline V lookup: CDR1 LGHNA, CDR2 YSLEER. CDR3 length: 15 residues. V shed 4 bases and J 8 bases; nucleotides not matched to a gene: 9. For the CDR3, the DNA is TGCGCCAGCAGCCCTCGACAGGGGGAGGTCGATGAGCAGTTCTTC. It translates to CASSPRQGEVDEQFF.

The CDR3, as DNA: TGTGCCAGCAGCCACACCGGGACTAGCGGGGGGCCGACCTACAATGAGCAGTTCTTC. This codes for CASSHTGTSGGPTYNEQFF. The rearrangement links TRBV7-2 to TRBJ2-1; the match to TRBD2 covers 15 bases. The CDR3 sequence is 19 residues long. The germline gives CDR1 SGHTA, CDR2 FQGNSA. V lost 5 bases, J lost 2 bases, and 10 bases stayed unmatched.

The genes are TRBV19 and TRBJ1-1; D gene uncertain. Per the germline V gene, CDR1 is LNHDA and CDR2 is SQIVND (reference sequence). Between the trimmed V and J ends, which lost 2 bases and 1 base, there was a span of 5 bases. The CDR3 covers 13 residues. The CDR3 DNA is TGTGCCAGTAGTATAACTCAGAACACTGAAGCTTTCTTT. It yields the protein CASSITQNTEAFF.

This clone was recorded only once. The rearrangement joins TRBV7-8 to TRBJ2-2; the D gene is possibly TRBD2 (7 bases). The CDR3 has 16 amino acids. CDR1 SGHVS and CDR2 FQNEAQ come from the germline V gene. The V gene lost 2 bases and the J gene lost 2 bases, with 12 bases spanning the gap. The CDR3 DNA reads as TGTGCCAGCAGCTTACGGGGGGCCCCTAACACCGGGGAGCTGTTTTTT. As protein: CASSLRGAPNTGELFF.

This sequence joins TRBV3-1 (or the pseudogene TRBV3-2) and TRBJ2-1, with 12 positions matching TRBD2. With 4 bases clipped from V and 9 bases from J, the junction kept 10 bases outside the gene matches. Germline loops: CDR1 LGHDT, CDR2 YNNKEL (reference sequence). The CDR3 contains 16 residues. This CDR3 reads CASSLGTSGFRGEQFF. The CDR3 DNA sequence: TGTGCCAGCAGCCTGGGGACTAGCGGGTTCCGGGGTGAGCAGTTCTTC.

The CDR3 sequence: CAWSTPGSHTNTEAFF. CDR3 DNA sequence: TGTGCCTGGAGTACGCCCGGGTCCCACACGAACACTGAAGCTTTCTTT. V usage is TRBV30 and J usage is TRBJ1-1; the D is unclear. V lost 2 bases, J lost 1 base, and 17 bases lay in between. This CDR3 is 16 amino acids long. CDR1 and CDR2 (germline): GTSNPN, SVGIG (reference sequence).

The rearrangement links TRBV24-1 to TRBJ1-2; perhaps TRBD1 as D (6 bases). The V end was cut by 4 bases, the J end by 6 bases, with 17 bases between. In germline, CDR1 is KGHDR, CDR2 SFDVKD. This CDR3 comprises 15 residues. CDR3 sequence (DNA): TGTGCCACCAGTGACAATTCAAACAGGGATGATGGCTACACCTTC. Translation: CATSDNSNRDDGYTF.

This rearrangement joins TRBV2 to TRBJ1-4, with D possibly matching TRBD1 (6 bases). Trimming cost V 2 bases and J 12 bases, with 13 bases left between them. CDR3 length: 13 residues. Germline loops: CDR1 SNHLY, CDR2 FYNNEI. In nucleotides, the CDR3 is TGTGCCAGCAGTGAACAGGGGCCGGCGCAACTGTTTTTT. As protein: CASSEQGPAQLFF.

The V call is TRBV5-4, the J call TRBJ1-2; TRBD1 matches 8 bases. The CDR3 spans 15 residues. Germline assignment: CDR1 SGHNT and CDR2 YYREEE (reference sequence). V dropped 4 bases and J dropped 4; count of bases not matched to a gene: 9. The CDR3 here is CASSTGGTALYGYTF. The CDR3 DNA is TGTGCCAGCAGCACAGGGGGGACAGCACTCTATGGCTACACCTTC. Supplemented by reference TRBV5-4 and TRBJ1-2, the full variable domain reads ETGVTQSPTHLIKTRGQQVTLRCSSQSGHNTVSWYQQALGQGPQFIFQYYREEENGRGNFPPRFSGLQFPNYSSELNVNALELDDSALYLCASSTGGTALYGYTFGSGTRLTVV.

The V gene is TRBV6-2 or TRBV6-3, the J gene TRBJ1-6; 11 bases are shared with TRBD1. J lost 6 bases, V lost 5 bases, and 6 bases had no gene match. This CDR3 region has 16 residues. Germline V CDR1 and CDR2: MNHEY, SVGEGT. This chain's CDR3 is CASSNPGQGGNSPLHF. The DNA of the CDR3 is TGTGCCAGCAGTAACCCGGGACAGGGGGGTAATTCACCCCTCCACTTT.

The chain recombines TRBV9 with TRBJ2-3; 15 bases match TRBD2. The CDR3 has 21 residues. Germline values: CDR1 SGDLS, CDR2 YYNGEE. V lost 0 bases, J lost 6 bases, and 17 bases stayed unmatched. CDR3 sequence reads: CASSVVLYGTSGRRLGDTQYF. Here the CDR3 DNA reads TGTGCCAGCAGCGTAGTTTTGTATGGGACTAGCGGGAGGCGGCTTGGGGATACGCAGTATTTT.

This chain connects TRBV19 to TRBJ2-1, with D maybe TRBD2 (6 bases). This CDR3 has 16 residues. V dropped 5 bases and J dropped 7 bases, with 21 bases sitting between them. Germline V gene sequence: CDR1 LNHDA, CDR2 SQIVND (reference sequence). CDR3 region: CASSLGALASKNEQFF. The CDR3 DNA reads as TGTGCCAGTAGTCTAGGAGCACTAGCCTCGAAAAATGAGCAGTTCTTC.

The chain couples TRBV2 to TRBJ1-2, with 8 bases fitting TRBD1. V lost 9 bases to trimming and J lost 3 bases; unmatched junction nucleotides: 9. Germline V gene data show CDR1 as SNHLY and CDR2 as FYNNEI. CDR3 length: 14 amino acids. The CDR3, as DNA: TGTGCCAGGAGAACAGGGGGAGGTGACTATGGCTACACCTTC. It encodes CARRTGGGDYGYTF.

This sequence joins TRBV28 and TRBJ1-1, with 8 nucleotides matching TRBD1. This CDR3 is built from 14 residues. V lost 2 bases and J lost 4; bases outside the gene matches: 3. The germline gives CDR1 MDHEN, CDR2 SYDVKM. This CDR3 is CASSLPRGLTEAFF. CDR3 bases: TGTGCCAGCAGTTTACCCAGGGGGCTCACTGAAGCTTTCTTT.

CDR3 loop: CASSLRLNEQFF. CDR3 in DNA: TGTGCCAGCAGCCTACGTCTCAATGAGCAGTTCTTC. The chain has TRBV5-6 and TRBJ2-1, with no clear D. CDR1 SGHDT and CDR2 YYEEEE come from the germline V gene. The CDR3 loop spans 12 amino acids. V was shortened by 4 bases and J by 6 bases, with 8 bases between the two germline ends.